This T cell receptor beta chain appears in the sequencing data of a study of T cells after yellow fever vaccination. The wider study: It was SMART-Seq v4 Ultra Low Input that prepared the fractions with low cell numbers. Study-wide findings and caveats: The study found a weaker secondary response that peaked faster, day 5 versus 15.

This clonotype has ten or more counts. Its specificity is unknown. Using its own MiXCR run on the 5' RACE reads, TCRdb lists one record per CDR3 protein. The sample holds 170,000 or so distinct CDR3 sequences; approximately 9.9% are singletons and the top ten take roughly 36%. CDR3 length: 11 amino acids. The germline V gene encodes CDR1 DFQATT and CDR2 SNEGSKA (reference sequence). V lost 3 bases, J lost 13 bases, and 10 bases lay in between. The V gene is TRBV20-1, the J gene TRBJ1-6; a weak D match, TRBD1 (5 bases). The source was CD8+ T cells sorted from PBMCs, collected 45 days after the yellow fever booster vaccination. The clonotype comes from a man between 18 and 29 years old who received the YFV17D yellow fever vaccine. The CDR3 DNA reads TGCAGTGCTAGTTTAGGGGTTCCCCTCCACTTT. Translation: CSASLGVPLHF.